This T cell receptor (beta chain) is drawn from a study of T cell repertoires in cytomegalovirus infection. TCRdb reprocessed the reads via MiXCR and lists one record per CDR3 protein. The sample has hundreds of thousands of distinct CDR3 sequences, roughly a sixth seen once; the top ten hold 12%. V shed 2 bases and J 1 base; nucleotides not matched to a gene: 5. In germline, CDR1 is MNHEY, CDR2 SMNVEV (reference sequence). The CDR3 totals 17 residues. The origin of this receptor is a human donor in good health (CMV status not recorded). Some clones in this sample may be carry-over from other donors' samples. Sequenced material: PBMCs. The chain recombines TRBV27 with TRBJ2-5; 12 nucleotides agree with TRBD2. The DNA of the CDR3 is TGTGCCAGCAGTTTACGAACGGGACTAGCGGGCCAAGAGACCCAGTACTTC. This gives the protein CASSLRTGLAGQETQYF.